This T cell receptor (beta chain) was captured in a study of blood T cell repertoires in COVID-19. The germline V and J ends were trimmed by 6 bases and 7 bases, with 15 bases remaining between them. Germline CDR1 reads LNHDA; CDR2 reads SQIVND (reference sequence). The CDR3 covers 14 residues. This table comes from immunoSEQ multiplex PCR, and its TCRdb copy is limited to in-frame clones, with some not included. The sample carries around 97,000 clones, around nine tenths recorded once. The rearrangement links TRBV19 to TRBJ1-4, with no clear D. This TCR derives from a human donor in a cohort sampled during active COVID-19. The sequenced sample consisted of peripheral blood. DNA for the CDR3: TGTGCCAGTAGGGTACAGCTGGGTGTTGAAAAACTGTTTTTT. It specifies CASRVQLGVEKLFF.